This TCR beta chain is drawn from a study of PD-1 blockade in classical Hodgkin lymphoma. Following autologous stem cell transplantation, relapse occurred in every patient, and exposure to brentuximab vedotin varied. Assay: immunoSEQ multiplex PCR; the TCRdb copy retains only in-frame clones and omits some. The data show some 21,000 clones, roughly 77% seen once. In germline, CDR1 is MRHNA, CDR2 SNTAGT. J was trimmed by 8 bases and V by 3 bases; bases with no gene match: 11. This CDR3 region has 16 residues. A word on this clone: The antigen remains undetermined.

Study-level findings and limits: Newly diagnosed patients reportedly had lower baseline TCR diversity than healthy donors.

The rearrangement uses TRBV6-4 and TRBJ2-1; 9 positions match TRBD2. The sample in question was peripheral blood mononuclear cells (PBMCs), obtained before the second cycle of nivolumab. This receptor was obtained from a human donor with classical Hodgkin lymphoma. The CDR3 spells CASSDVLAGAGDEQFF. CDR3 bases: TGTGCCAGCAGTGATGTACTAGCGGGCGCGGGGGATGAGCAGTTCTTC.